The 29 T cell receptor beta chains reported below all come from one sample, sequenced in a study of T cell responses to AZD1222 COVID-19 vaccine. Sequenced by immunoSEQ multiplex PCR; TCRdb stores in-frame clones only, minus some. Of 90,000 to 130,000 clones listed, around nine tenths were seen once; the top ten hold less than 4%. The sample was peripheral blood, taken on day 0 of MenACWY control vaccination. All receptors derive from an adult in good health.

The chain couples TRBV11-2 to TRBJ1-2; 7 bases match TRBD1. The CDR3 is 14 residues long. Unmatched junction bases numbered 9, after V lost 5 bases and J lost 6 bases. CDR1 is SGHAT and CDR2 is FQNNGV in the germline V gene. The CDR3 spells CASSLRTGTDGYTF. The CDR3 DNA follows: TGTGCCAGCAGCCTAAGAACCGGGACAGATGGCTACACCTTC. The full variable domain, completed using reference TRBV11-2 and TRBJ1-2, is EAGVAQSPRYKIIEKRQSVAFWCNPISGHATLYWYQQILGQGPKLLIQFQNNGVVDDSQLPKDRFSAERLKGVDSTLKIQPAKLEDSAVYLCASSLRTGTDGYTFGSGTRLTVV.

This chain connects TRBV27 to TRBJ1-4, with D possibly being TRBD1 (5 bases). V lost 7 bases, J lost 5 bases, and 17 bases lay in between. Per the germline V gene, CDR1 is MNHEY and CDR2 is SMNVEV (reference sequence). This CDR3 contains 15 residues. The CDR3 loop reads CASTSWGRQNEKLFF. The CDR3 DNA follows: TGTGCCAGCACCTCTTGGGGACGGCAAAATGAAAAACTGTTTTTT.

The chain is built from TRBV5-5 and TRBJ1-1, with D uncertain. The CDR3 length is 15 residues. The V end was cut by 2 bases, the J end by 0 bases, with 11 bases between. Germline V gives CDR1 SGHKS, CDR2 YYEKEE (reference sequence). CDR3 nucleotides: TGTGCCAGCAGCTTAAGGATTGAGATGAACACTGAAGCTTTCTTT. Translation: CASSLRIEMNTEAFF.

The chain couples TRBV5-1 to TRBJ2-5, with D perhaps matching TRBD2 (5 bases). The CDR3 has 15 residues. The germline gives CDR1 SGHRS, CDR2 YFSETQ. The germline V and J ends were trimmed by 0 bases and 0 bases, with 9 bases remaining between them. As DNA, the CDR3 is TGCGCCAGCAGCTTGGTCGGAGCGGACCAAGAGACCCAGTACTTC. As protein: CASSLVGADQETQYF.

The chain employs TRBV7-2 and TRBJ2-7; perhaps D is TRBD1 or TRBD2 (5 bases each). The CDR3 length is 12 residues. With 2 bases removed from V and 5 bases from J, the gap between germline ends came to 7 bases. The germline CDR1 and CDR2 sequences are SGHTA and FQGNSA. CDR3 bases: TGTGCCAGCAGCTTAACGGGGCACGAGCAGTACTTC. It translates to CASSLTGHEQYF.

The CDR3 DNA reads TGTGCCAGCACCAGCGGCCGGGGAAGGGACACTGAAGCTTTCTTT. The encoded protein is CASTSGRGRDTEAFF. The rearrangement links TRBV2 to TRBJ1-1; no reliable D call. Trimming stripped 7 bases from V and 3 bases from J, with 18 bases between. CDR1 is SNHLY, CDR2 FYNNEI, per germline. The CDR3 runs to 15 residues. The variable domain in full, completed from reference TRBV2 and TRBJ1-1, reads EPEVTQTPSHQVTQMGQEVILRCVPISNHLYFYWYRQILGQKVEFLVSFYNNEISEKSEIFDDQFSVERPDGSNFTLKIRSTKLEDSAMYFCASTSGRGRDTEAFFGQGTRLTVV.

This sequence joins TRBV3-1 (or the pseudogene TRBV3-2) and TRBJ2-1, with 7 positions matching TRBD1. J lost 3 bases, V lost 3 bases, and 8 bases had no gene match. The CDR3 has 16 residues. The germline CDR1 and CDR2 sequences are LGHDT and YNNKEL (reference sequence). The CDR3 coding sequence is TGTGCCAGCAGCCAGGGGTGGTCAGGGGGCTACAATGAGCAGTTCTTC. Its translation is CASSQGWSGGYNEQFF.

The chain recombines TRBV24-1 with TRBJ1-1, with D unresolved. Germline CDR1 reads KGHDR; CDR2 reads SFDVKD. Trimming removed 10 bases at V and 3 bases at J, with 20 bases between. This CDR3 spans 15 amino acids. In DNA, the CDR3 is TGTGCCACGCTACGTGGTAGGGTAGCGGACACTGAAGCTTTCTTT. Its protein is CATLRGRVADTEAFF.

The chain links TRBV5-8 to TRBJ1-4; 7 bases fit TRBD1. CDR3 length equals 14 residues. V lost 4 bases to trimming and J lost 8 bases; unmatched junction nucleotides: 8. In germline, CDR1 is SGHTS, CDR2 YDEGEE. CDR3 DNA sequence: TGTGCCAGCAGCCCGACAGGGTTATACGAAAAACTGTTTTTT. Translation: CASSPTGLYEKLFF.

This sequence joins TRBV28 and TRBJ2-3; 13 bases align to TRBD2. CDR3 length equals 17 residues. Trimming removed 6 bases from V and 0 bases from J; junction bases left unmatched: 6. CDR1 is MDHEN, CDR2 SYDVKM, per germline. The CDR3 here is CASSPRLAGGSTDTQYF. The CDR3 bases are TGTGCCAGCAGCCCCAGACTAGCGGGGGGCAGCACAGATACGCAGTATTTT.

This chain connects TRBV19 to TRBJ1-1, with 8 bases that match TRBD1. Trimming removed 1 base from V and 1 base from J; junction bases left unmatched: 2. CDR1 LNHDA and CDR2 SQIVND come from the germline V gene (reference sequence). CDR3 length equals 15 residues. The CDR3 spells CASSIVGTGNTEAFF. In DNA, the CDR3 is TGTGCCAGTAGTATAGTTGGGACAGGGAACACTGAAGCTTTCTTT. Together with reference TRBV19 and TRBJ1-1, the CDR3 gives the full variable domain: DGGITQSPKYLFRKEGQNVTLSCEQNLNHDAMYWYRQDPGQGLRLIYYSQIVNDFQKGDIAEGYSVSREKKESFPLTVTSAQKNPTAFYLCASSIVGTGNTEAFFGQGTRLTVV.

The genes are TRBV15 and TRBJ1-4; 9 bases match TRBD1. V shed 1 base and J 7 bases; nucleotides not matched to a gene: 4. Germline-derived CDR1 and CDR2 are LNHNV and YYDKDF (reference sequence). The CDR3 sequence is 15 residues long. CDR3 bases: TGTGCCACCAGCAGAGCCGACAGGGGGTCTGAAAAACTGTTTTTT. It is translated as CATSRADRGSEKLFF.

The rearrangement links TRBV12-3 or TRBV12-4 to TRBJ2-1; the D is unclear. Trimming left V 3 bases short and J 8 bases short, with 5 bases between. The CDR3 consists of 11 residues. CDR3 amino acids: CASSFDDEQFF. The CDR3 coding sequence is TGTGCCAGCAGTTTCGACGATGAGCAGTTCTTC.

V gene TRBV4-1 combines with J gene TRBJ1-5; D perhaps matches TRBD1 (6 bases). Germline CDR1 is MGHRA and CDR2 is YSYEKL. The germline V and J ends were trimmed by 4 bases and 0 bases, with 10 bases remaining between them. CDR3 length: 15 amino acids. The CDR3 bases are TGCGCCAGCAGCCCAGGGACAAGTAGCAATCAGCCCCAGCATTTT. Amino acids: CASSPGTSSNQPQHF.

The CDR3 protein is CASSYSHRVWSYF. DNA for the CDR3: TGTGCCAGCAGTTACTCCCACCGGGTTTGGTCATATTTT. V usage is TRBV6-2 or TRBV6-3 and J usage is TRBJ2-3; D is ambiguous. The CDR3 extends over 13 amino acids. Germline CDR1 MNHEY, CDR2 SVGEGT. Between the trimmed V and J ends, which lost 0 bases and 15 bases, there was a span of 16 bases.

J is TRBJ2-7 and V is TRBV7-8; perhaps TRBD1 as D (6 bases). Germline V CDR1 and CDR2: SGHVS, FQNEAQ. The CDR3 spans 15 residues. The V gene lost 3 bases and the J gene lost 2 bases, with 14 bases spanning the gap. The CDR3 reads CASSFMTGLTYEQYF. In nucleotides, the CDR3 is TGTGCCAGCAGCTTCATGACAGGACTTACCTACGAGCAGTACTTC.

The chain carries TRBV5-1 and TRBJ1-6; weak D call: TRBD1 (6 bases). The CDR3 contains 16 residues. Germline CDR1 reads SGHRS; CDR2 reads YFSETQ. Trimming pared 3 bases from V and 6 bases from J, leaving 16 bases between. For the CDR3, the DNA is TGCGCCAGCAGCTCCAATACAGGGAACGCTAATTCACCCCTCCACTTT. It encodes CASSSNTGNANSPLHF.

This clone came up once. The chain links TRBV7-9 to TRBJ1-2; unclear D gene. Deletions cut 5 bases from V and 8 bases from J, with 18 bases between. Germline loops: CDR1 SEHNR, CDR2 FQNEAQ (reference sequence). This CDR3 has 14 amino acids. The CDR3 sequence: CASSLVRVRGGYTF. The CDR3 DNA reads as TGTGCCAGCAGCCTCGTTCGGGTCCGTGGGGGCTACACCTTC.

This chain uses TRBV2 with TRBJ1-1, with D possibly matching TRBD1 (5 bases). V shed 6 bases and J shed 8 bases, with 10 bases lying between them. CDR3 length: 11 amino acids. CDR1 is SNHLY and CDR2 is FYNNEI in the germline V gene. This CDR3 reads CASSGRGEAFF. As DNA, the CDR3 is TGTGCCAGCAGCGGTAGGGGAGAAGCTTTCTTT.

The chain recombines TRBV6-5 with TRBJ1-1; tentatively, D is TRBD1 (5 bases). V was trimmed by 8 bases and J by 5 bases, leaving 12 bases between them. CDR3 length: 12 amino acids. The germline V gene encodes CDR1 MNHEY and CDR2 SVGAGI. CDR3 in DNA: TGTGCCAGCTCCGGGGGAGAAACTGAAGCTTTCTTT. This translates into CASSGGETEAFF.

CDR3 residues: CASSQVSGAQDRGVRGAFF. The DNA for the CDR3 is TGTGCCAGCAGCCAAGTGTCAGGTGCCCAGGACAGGGGGGTCAGAGGAGCTTTCTTT. This chain joins TRBV3-1 (or the pseudogene TRBV3-2) and TRBJ1-1; 10 bases are shared with TRBD1. This CDR3 has 19 residues. Germline CDR1 and CDR2: LGHDT and YNNKEL (reference sequence). V lost 1 base to trimming and J lost 10 bases; unmatched junction nucleotides: 21.

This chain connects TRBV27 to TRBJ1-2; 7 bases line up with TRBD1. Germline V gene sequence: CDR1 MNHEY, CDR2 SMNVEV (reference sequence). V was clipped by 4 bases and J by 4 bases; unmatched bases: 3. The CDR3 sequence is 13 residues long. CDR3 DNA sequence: TGTGCCAGCAGTTCCCGGGACAGCTATGGCTACACCTTC. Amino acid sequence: CASSSRDSYGYTF.

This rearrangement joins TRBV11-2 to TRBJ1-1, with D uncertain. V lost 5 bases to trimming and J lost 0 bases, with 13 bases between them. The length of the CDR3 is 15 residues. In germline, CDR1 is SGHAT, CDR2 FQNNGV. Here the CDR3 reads CASSTRNWMNTEAFF. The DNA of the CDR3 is TGTGCCAGCAGCACTCGCAACTGGATGAACACTGAAGCTTTCTTT.

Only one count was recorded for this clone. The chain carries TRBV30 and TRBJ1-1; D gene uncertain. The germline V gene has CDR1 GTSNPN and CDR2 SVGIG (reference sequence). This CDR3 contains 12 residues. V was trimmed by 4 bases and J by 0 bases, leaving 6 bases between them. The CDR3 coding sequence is TGTGCCTGGAAGGGTATGAACACTGAAGCTTTCTTT. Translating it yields CAWKGMNTEAFF. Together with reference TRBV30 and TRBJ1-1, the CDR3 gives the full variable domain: SQTIHQWPATLVQPVGSPLSLECTVEGTSNPNLYWYRQAAGRGLQLLFYSVGIGQISSEVPQNLSASRPQDRQFILSSKKLLLSDSGFYLCAWKGMNTEAFFGQGTRLTVV.

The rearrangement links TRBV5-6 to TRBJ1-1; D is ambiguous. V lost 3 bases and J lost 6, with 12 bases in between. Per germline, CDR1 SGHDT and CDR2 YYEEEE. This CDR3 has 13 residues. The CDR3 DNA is TGTGCCAGCAGCTCCGGGATTTATCCTGAAGCTTTCTTT. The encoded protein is CASSSGIYPEAFF.

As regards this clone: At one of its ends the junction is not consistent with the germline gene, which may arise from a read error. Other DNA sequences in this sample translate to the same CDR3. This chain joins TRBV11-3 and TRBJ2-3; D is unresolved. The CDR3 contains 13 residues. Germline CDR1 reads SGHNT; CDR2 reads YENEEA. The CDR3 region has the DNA TGCGCCAGCAGCTTAGTCCCATCCAGCGCGCAGTATTTT. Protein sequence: CASSLVPSSAQYF.

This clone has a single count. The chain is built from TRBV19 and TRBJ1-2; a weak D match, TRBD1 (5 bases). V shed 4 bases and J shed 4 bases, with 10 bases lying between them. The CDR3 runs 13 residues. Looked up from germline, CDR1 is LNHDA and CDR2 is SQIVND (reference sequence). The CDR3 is CASSKQELYGYTF. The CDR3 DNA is TGTGCCAGTAGTAAACAGGAACTCTATGGCTACACCTTC. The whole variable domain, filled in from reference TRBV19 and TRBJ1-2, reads DGGITQSPKYLFRKEGQNVTLSCEQNLNHDAMYWYRQDPGQGLRLIYYSQIVNDFQKGDIAEGYSVSREKKESFPLTVTSAQKNPTAFYLCASSKQELYGYTFGSGTRLTVV.

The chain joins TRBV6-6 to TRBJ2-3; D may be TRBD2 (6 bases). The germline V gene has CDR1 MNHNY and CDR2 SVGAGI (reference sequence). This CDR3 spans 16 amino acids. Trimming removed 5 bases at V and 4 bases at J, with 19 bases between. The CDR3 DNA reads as TGTGCCAGCAGTGGATGGGTCCTCGGGGGTGCAGATACGCAGTATTTT. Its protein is CASSGWVLGGADTQYF.

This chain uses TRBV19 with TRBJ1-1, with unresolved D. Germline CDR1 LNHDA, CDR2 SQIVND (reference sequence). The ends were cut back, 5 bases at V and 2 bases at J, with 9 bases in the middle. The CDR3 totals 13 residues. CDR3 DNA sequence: TGTGCCAGTAGTCTAGGCTATAACACTGAAGCTTTCTTT. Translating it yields CASSLGYNTEAFF.